These 14 T cell receptor beta chains share one sample of origin, sequenced in a study of cytomegalovirus exposure and HLA in healthy donors. Vbeta (60) and Jbeta (13) primers were used in the PCR. Here immunoSEQ multiplex PCR was the method, and the copy in TCRdb shows in-frame clones only, minus some. The table has around 140,000 clones, approximately 78% seen once. The sequenced sample consisted of PBMCs. The receptors here all came from a man in his late teens or twenties in good health and CMV-seropositive.

The chain is built from TRBV28 and TRBJ2-7; D remains unclear. The CDR3 is made up of 12 amino acids. Germline V lookup: CDR1 MDHEN, CDR2 SYDVKM. The V and J ends lost 3 bases and 4 bases respectively, with 7 bases between them. For the CDR3, the DNA is TGTGCCAGCAGTTTGGAGTTTTACGAGCAGTACTTC. This translates into CASSLEFYEQYF.

This clone was seen a single time. V is TRBV5-4 and J is TRBJ2-1, with TRBD2 identical over 8 bases. The V and J ends lost 7 bases and 4 bases, in that order; junction bases with no gene match: 10. The CDR3 has 15 amino acids. Germline V lookup: CDR1 SGHNT, CDR2 YYREEE (reference sequence). The CDR3 here is CASSLRGGWYNEQFF. DNA of the CDR3: TGTGCCAGCTCCCTCCGGGGGGGGTGGTACAATGAGCAGTTCTTC.

V and J are TRBV5-8 and TRBJ2-7, with a tentative D call TRBD2 (6 bases). There are 12 residues in the CDR3. Trimming cost V 3 bases and J 7 bases, with 11 bases left between them. Germline assignment: CDR1 SGHTS and CDR2 YDEGEE. In DNA, the CDR3 is TGTGCCAGCAGCTGGACTGGGGGGGAGCAGTACTTC. Amino acids: CASSWTGGEQYF. The whole variable domain, filled in from reference TRBV5-8 and TRBJ2-7, reads EAGVTQSPTHLIKTRGQQATLRCSPISGHTSVYWYQQALGLGLQFLLWYDEGEERNRGNFPPRFSGRQFPNYSSELNVNALELEDSALYLCASSWTGGEQYFGPGTRLTVT.

This clone has only a few counts. The rearrangement joins TRBV7-9 to TRBJ1-2, with 12 positions matching TRBD1. CDR1 SEHNR and CDR2 FQNEAQ come from the germline V gene (reference sequence). This CDR3 comprises 15 residues. V was clipped by 5 bases and J by 7 bases; unmatched bases: 8. The CDR3 loop reads CASSPDGTGGSGYTF. The CDR3 nucleotides are TGTGCCAGCAGCCCAGACGGGACAGGGGGCAGTGGCTACACCTTC.

This clone appeared a few times. V and J are TRBV30 and TRBJ2-7, with a tentative D call TRBD2 (5 bases). The CDR3 runs 11 residues. Germline V CDR1 and CDR2: GTSNPN, SVGIG (reference sequence). The V and J ends lost 7 bases and 8 bases respectively, with 15 bases between them. This chain's CDR3 is CASQDSTKQYF. DNA of the CDR3: TGTGCCTCCCAGGACTCCACGAAGCAGTACTTC. The variable domain in full, completed from reference TRBV30 and TRBJ2-7, reads SQTIHQWPATLVQPVGSPLSLECTVEGTSNPNLYWYRQAAGRGLQLLFYSVGIGQISSEVPQNLSASRPQDRQFILSSKKLLLSDSGFYLCASQDSTKQYFGPGTRLTVT.

The V and J genes are TRBV21-1 and TRBJ1-5. TRBV21-1 is noted as a pseudogene. The length of the CDR3 is 14 residues. For the CDR3, the DNA is TGTGCCAGCAGCAGTGAGGGTTACAATCAGCCCCAGCATTTT. It encodes CASSSEGYNQPQHF.

The V and J genes are TRBV4-1 and TRBJ2-7; D is perhaps TRBD1 (8 bases). Looked up from germline, CDR1 is MGHRA and CDR2 is YSYEKL. Between the trimmed V and J ends, which lost 2 bases and 5 bases, there was a span of 13 bases. CDR3 length equals 14 residues. The CDR3 loop is CASSQLQGGHEQYF. CDR3 sequence (DNA): TGCGCCAGCAGCCAACTACAGGGGGGGCACGAGCAGTACTTC.

This chain connects TRBV4-1 to TRBJ2-7; D ambiguous. The germline V gene encodes CDR1 MGHRA and CDR2 YSYEKL. V was clipped by 3 bases and J by 1 base, with 13 bases between them. The CDR3 runs 15 residues. The chain's CDR3 is CASSHPPGSSYEQYF. The DNA of the CDR3 is TGCGCCAGCAGCCACCCTCCTGGCTCGTCCTACGAGCAGTACTTC.

V and J are TRBV14 and TRBJ1-1, with 8 bases fitting TRBD1. Per the germline V gene, CDR1 is SGHDN and CDR2 is FVKESK. The CDR3 extends over 14 amino acids. V lost 4 bases, J lost 4 bases, and 5 bases stayed unmatched. CDR3 sequence reads: CASSPRQGITEAFF. CDR3 coding DNA: TGTGCCAGCAGCCCCCGACAGGGGATCACTGAAGCTTTCTTT.

As for this clone: Other nucleotide sequences from this sample produce the same CDR3. CDR3 bases: TGCGCCAGCAGCTTACAGGGAAACACTGAAGCTTTCTTT. Amino acid sequence: CASSLQGNTEAFF. The chain joins TRBV5-1 to TRBJ1-1; maybe TRBD1 (6 bases). CDR1 and CDR2 (germline): SGHRS, YFSETQ. The CDR3 is 13 amino acids. Trimming removed 2 bases at V and 2 bases at J, with 7 bases between.

The chain has TRBV9 and TRBJ2-3, with TRBD2 as a possible D gene (6 bases). V was shortened by 0 bases and J by 6 bases, with 14 bases between the two germline ends. The CDR3 extends over 15 amino acids. Germline V gene sequence: CDR1 SGDLS, CDR2 YYNGEE. The CDR3: CASSVGEVAGDTQYF. In nucleotides, the CDR3 is TGTGCCAGCAGCGTAGGGGAAGTGGCGGGGGATACGCAGTATTTT.

This chain uses TRBV11-2 with TRBJ2-7; the match to TRBD2 covers 7 bases. Trimming cost V 5 bases and J 4 bases; bases outside gene matches: 17. Germline CDR1 SGHAT, CDR2 FQNNGV. The CDR3 totals 17 residues. The CDR3 reads CASSPRLPGGEGYEQYF. The DNA for the CDR3 is TGTGCCAGCAGCCCCCGCCTCCCGGGGGGAGAGGGGTACGAGCAGTACTTC.

This chain connects TRBV6-6 to TRBJ2-1; 8 bases line up with TRBD1. V shed 0 bases and J 5 bases; nucleotides not matched to a gene: 6. The CDR3 spans 16 residues. Per germline, CDR1 MNHNY and CDR2 SVGAGI (reference sequence). In DNA, the CDR3 is TGTGCCAGCAGTTACTCGACTCAGGGGGCTAACAATGAGCAGTTCTTC. Protein sequence: CASSYSTQGANNEQFF.

The gene calls are TRBV20-1 and TRBJ2-1, with D possibly being TRBD2 (5 bases). The length of the CDR3 is 10 residues. V dropped 5 bases and J dropped 10 bases, with 9 bases sitting between them. Germline CDR1 reads DFQATT; CDR2 reads SNEGSKA (reference sequence). Here the CDR3 reads CSAVRREQFF. The CDR3 nucleotides are TGCAGTGCTGTCCGGAGGGAGCAGTTCTTC.